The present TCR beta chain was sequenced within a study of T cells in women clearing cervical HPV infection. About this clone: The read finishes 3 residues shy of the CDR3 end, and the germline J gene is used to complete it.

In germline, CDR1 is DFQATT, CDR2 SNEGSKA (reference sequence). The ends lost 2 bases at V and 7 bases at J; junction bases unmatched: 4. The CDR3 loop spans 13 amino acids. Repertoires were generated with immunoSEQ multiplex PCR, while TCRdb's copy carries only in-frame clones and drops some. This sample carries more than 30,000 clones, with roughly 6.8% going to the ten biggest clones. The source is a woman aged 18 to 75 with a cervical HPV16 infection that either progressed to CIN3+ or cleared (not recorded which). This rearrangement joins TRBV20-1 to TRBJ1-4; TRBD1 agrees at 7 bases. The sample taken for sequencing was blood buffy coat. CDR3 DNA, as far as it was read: TGCAGTGCTAGAAGACGGGACAGTGAAAAA. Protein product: CSARRRDSEK. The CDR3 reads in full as CSARRRDSEKLFF.